Each of the 21 T cell receptor beta chains below was sequenced from the same sample in a study of blood T cell repertoires in COVID-19. Sequencing used immunoSEQ multiplex PCR; TCRdb keeps in-frame clones, though not all of them. Of approximately 120,000 clones in the sample, roughly four fifths are singletons; the top ten hold approximately 20%. Sequencing was carried out using PBMCs or T cells enriched from blood (not recorded which). These TCRs come from a young man who had recovered from COVID-19.

This chain uses TRBV5-6 with TRBJ1-6; D remains unclear. The CDR3 sequence is 18 residues long. The ends were cut back, 2 bases at V and 0 bases at J, with 15 bases in the middle. Germline-derived CDR1 and CDR2 are SGHDT and YYEEEE. CDR3 residues: CASSFVSPRGSYNSPLHF. In DNA, the CDR3 is TGTGCCAGCAGCTTCGTTTCGCCCCGGGGCTCCTATAATTCACCCCTCCACTTT.

The chain is built from TRBV6-5 and TRBJ2-7, with TRBD1 matching 10 bases. This CDR3 is 14 amino acids long. Germline CDR1 is MNHEY and CDR2 is SVGAGI. V lost 5 bases, J lost 2 bases, and 3 bases stayed unmatched. This chain's CDR3 is CASSRGQGAYEQYV. CDR3 nucleotides: TGTGCCAGCAGTAGAGGACAGGGGGCCTACGAGCAGTACGTC.

J is TRBJ2-7 and V is TRBV4-1; 11 nucleotides agree with TRBD2. The V gene's germline CDR1 is MGHRA and CDR2 YSYEKL. This CDR3 has 18 residues. With V trimmed by 0 bases and J by 4 bases, 11 bases remained unmatched. In nucleotides, the CDR3 is TGCGCCAGCAGCCAAGACCCGCCTCTAGCGGGAGGCGCGTACGAGCAGTACTTC. Its translation is CASSQDPPLAGGAYEQYF.

This sequence joins TRBV13 and TRBJ1-4; D is ambiguous. The CDR3 is made up of 14 amino acids. Deletions cut 0 bases from V and 8 bases from J, with 10 bases between. CDR1 is PRHDT, CDR2 FYEKMQ, per germline (reference sequence). The CDR3: CASSLGLGREKLFF. As DNA, the CDR3 is TGTGCCAGCAGCTTAGGACTCGGGAGGGAAAAACTGTTTTTT.

This clone showed up just once. The V call is TRBV7-9, the J call TRBJ2-3, with 8 nucleotides matching TRBD1. CDR1 SEHNR and CDR2 FQNEAQ come from the germline V gene (reference sequence). This CDR3 has 14 amino acids. V was pared by 1 base and J by 6 bases, with 3 bases of the junction left unmatched. CDR3 sequence: CASSLGQGADTQYF. CDR3 sequence (DNA): TGTGCCAGCAGCTTAGGGCAGGGGGCGGATACGCAGTATTTT.

The chain is built from TRBV7-9 and TRBJ1-3, with no clear D. This CDR3 has 15 amino acids. Trimming cost V 0 bases and J 3 bases, with 9 bases left between them. In germline, CDR1 is SEHNR, CDR2 FQNEAQ (reference sequence). CDR3 loop: CASSLARGGGNTIYF. The CDR3 coding sequence is TGTGCCAGCAGCTTAGCGCGGGGTGGTGGAAACACCATATATTTT. The variable domain in full, completed from reference TRBV7-9 and TRBJ1-3, reads DTGVSQNPRHKITKRGQNVTFRCDPISEHNRLYWYRQTLGQGPEFLTYFQNEAQLEKSRLLSDRFSAERPKGSFSTLEIQRTEQGDSAMYLCASSLARGGGNTIYFGEGSWLTVV.

This chain links TRBV19 with TRBJ2-2; maybe TRBD1 (5 bases). CDR1 is LNHDA and CDR2 is SQIVND in the germline V gene (reference sequence). The CDR3 runs 17 residues. The V end was cut by 3 bases, the J end by 4 bases, with 18 bases between. In DNA form, the CDR3 reads TGTGCCAGTAGTATCTACAGGAAGGGATCTCTCACCGGGGAGCTGTTTTTT. Its translation: CASSIYRKGSLTGELFF.

This chain uses TRBV2 with TRBJ2-4, with D tentatively TRBD1 (6 bases). V dropped 7 bases and J dropped 0 bases, with 10 bases sitting between them. This CDR3 is 14 amino acids long. Germline V gene lookup returns CDR1 SNHLY and CDR2 FYNNEI. This CDR3 is CASNTGIAKNIQYF. The CDR3 nucleotides read TGTGCCAGCAACACAGGGATAGCCAAAAACATTCAGTACTTC.

The rearrangement joins TRBV11-2 to TRBJ2-2; D remains ambiguous. CDR1 and CDR2 from the germline V gene are SGHAT and FQNNGV. The ends were cut back, 2 bases at V and 9 bases at J, with 4 bases in the middle. CDR3 length: 11 residues. The chain's CDR3 is CASSLNWELFF. In DNA form, the CDR3 reads TGTGCCAGCAGCTTAAACTGGGAGCTGTTTTTT.

This rearrangement joins TRBV5-5 to TRBJ1-5; 7 bases agree with TRBD1. The CDR3 extends over 15 amino acids. The junction had 5 bases not matched to a gene; V was cut back by 2 bases and J by 3 bases. The germline gives CDR1 SGHKS, CDR2 YYEKEE (reference sequence). CDR3 sequence reads: CASSLSGQINQPQHF. In DNA, the CDR3 is TGTGCCAGCAGCTTATCGGGACAGATCAATCAGCCCCAGCATTTT.

This clone was recorded once. The chain recombines TRBV5-4 with TRBJ2-5; TRBD1 matches at 8 bases. Germline loops: CDR1 SGHNT, CDR2 YYREEE (reference sequence). Trimming took 4 bases from V and 5 from J; bases not matched to a gene: 7. The CDR3 has 14 residues. The CDR3 loop reads CASSDRGSIETQYF. CDR3 nucleotides: TGTGCCAGCAGCGACAGGGGATCTATCGAGACCCAGTACTTC. The full variable domain, in which reference TRBV5-4 and TRBJ2-5 provide the parts outside the CDR3, is ETGVTQSPTHLIKTRGQQVTLRCSSQSGHNTVSWYQQALGQGPQFIFQYYREEENGRGNFPPRFSGLQFPNYSSELNVNALELDDSALYLCASSDRGSIETQYFGPGTRLLVL.

This CDR3 reads CASSLSGGGLGSNQPQHF. CDR3 in DNA: TGTGCCAGCAGTTTATCGGGGGGGGGCCTAGGGAGCAATCAGCCCCAGCATTTT. This chain joins TRBV27 and TRBJ1-5; D might be TRBD1 (6 bases). Trimming left V 0 bases short and J 1 base short, with 16 bases between. The CDR3 length is 18 residues. Germline values: CDR1 MNHEY, CDR2 SMNVEV (reference sequence).

This clone was detected only once. J is TRBJ1-1 and V is TRBV19; tentative D call: TRBD1 (6 bases). The CDR3 has 16 amino acids. The germline gives CDR1 LNHDA, CDR2 SQIVND (reference sequence). Trimming took 0 bases from V and 0 from J, leaving 11 bases between them. Here the CDR3 reads CASSIEGRGLNTEAFF. The CDR3 bases are TGTGCCAGTAGTATAGAGGGCAGGGGCCTGAACACTGAAGCTTTCTTT.

This clone was seen more than once but under ten times. This sequence joins TRBV7-3 and TRBJ2-3; TRBD2 matches 8 bases. This CDR3 contains 15 residues. Germline CDR1 and CDR2: SGHTA and FQGTGA. The J segment lost 3 bases and the V segment lost 1 base, leaving 3 bases of the junction unmatched. The CDR3 region has the DNA TGTGCCAGCAGCTTAAACCCTAGCGGGACAGATACGCAGTATTTT. It is translated as CASSLNPSGTDTQYF. Drawing the rest from reference TRBV7-3 and TRBJ2-3, the complete variable domain is GAGVSQTPSNKVTEKGKYVELRCDPISGHTALYWYRQSLGQGPEFLIYFQGTGAADDSGLPNDRFFAVRPEGSVSTLKIQRTERGDSAVYLCASSLNPSGTDTQYFGPGTRLTVL.

The chain uses TRBV9 and TRBJ2-5; 9 bases are shared with TRBD1. CDR3 length equals 16 residues. CDR1 and CDR2 from the germline V gene are SGDLS and YYNGEE. With V trimmed by 2 bases and J by 3 bases, 8 bases remained unmatched. Written as DNA, the CDR3 is TGTGCCAGCAGCGTCCGGGACAGGGTTTACGAAGAGACCCAGTACTTC. This encodes CASSVRDRVYEETQYF. Together with reference TRBV9 and TRBJ2-5, the CDR3 gives the full variable domain: DSGVTQTPKHLITATGQRVTLRCSPRSGDLSVYWYQQSLDQGLQFLIQYYNGEERAKGNILERFSAQQFPDLHSELNLSSLELGDSALYFCASSVRDRVYEETQYFGPGTRLLVL.

The genes are TRBV7-8 and TRBJ1-4; D perhaps matches TRBD1 (6 bases). This CDR3 is built from 15 residues. Germline CDR1 and CDR2: SGHVS and FQNEAQ. Between the trimmed V and J ends, which lost 6 bases and 1 base, there was a span of 12 bases. In nucleotides, the CDR3 is TGTGCCAGCAGAGACAGGAGAGGAACTAATGAAAAACTGTTTTTT. Amino acid sequence: CASRDRRGTNEKLFF.

The chain links TRBV2 to TRBJ1-5; unclear D gene. Trimming pared 1 base from V and 1 base from J, leaving 8 bases between. The V gene's germline CDR1 is SNHLY and CDR2 FYNNEI. The CDR3 runs to 15 residues. The CDR3 sequence is CASSEDEGSNQPQHF. In nucleotides, the CDR3 is TGTGCCAGCAGTGAAGATGAGGGAAGCAATCAGCCCCAGCATTTT.

The rearrangement uses TRBV7-9 and TRBJ2-5; a possible D gene is TRBD2 (5 bases). Germline lookup yields CDR1 SEHNR and CDR2 FQNEAQ (reference sequence). This CDR3 is built from 13 residues. The V and J ends lost 5 bases and 5 bases respectively, with 12 bases between them. CDR3 DNA sequence: TGTGCCAGCAGCCCTGGGAGTGGGGAGACCCAGTACTTC. Protein sequence: CASSPGSGETQYF.

The rearrangement links TRBV19 to TRBJ2-1; 15 nucleotides align to TRBD2. The CDR3 covers 16 residues. V was pared by 7 bases and J by 2 bases, with 3 bases of the junction left unmatched. The V gene's germline CDR1 is LNHDA and CDR2 SQIVND (reference sequence). In DNA form, the CDR3 reads TGTGCCAGTATCGGACTAGCGGGGGGGACCTACAATGAGCAGTTCTTC. This translates into CASIGLAGGTYNEQFF.

The chain recombines TRBV6-1 with TRBJ1-1, with a possible D match to TRBD1 (5 bases). V lost 6 bases and J lost 4, with 12 bases in between. Germline V lookup: CDR1 MNHNS, CDR2 SASEGT. This CDR3 spans 13 amino acids. CDR3 sequence reads: CASRADTFTEAFF. In DNA, the CDR3 is TGTGCCAGCAGGGCGGACACATTCACTGAAGCTTTCTTT.

The chain carries TRBV5-6 and TRBJ2-7; TRBD2 matches at 10 bases. Trimming removed 3 bases from V and 4 bases from J; junction bases left unmatched: 16. CDR1 and CDR2 from the germline V gene are SGHDT and YYEEEE. The CDR3 is 18 amino acids. This CDR3 reads CASSSLSAGGPRRYEQYF. The CDR3 coding sequence is TGTGCCAGCAGCTCACTCTCAGCGGGAGGGCCCCGACGGTACGAGCAGTACTTC.